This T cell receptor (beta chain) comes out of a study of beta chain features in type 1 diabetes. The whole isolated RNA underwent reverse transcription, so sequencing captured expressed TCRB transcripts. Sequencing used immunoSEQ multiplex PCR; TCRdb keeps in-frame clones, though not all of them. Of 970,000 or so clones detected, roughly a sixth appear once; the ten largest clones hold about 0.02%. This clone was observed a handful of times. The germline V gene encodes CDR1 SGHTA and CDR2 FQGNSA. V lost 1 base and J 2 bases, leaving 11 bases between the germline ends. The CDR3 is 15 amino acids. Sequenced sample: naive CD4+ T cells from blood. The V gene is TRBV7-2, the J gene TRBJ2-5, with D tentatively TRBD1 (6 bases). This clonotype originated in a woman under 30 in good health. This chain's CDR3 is CASSLGYREQETQYF. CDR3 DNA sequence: TGTGCCAGCAGCTTAGGGTACAGGGAACAAGAGACCCAGTACTTC.